These 5 T cell receptor beta chains were all obtained from the same sample, sequenced in a study of blood T cell repertoires in COVID-19. Data came from immunoSEQ multiplex PCR; TCRdb stores just in-frame clones and leaves some out. The sample records some 77,000 clones, roughly 80% being singletons. What was sequenced was peripheral blood. Receptor source: a man between 65 and 80 years old with acute or convalescent COVID-19.

The chain recombines TRBV19 with TRBJ1-2, with D perhaps TRBD1 (6 bases). The CDR3 length is 14 residues. The germline gives CDR1 LNHDA, CDR2 SQIVND (reference sequence). The V gene lost 7 bases and the J gene lost 6 bases, with 18 bases spanning the gap. CDR3 in DNA: TGTGCCAGTACCCGTCAGGGCAGGGGAAATGGCTACACCTTC. It specifies CASTRQGRGNGYTF. The variable domain in full, completed from reference TRBV19 and TRBJ1-2, reads DGGITQSPKYLFRKEGQNVTLSCEQNLNHDAMYWYRQDPGQGLRLIYYSQIVNDFQKGDIAEGYSVSREKKESFPLTVTSAQKNPTAFYLCASTRQGRGNGYTFGSGTRLTVV.

This chain connects TRBV27 to TRBJ2-6; 9 nucleotides agree with TRBD1. The germline gives CDR1 MNHEY, CDR2 SMNVEV (reference sequence). The ends lost 3 bases at V and 0 bases at J; junction bases unmatched: 3. The CDR3 covers 17 residues. The CDR3 here is CASSFGTGYSGANVLTF. The CDR3 region has the DNA TGTGCCAGCAGTTTTGGGACAGGGTACTCTGGGGCCAACGTCCTGACTTTC.

The chain recombines TRBV19 with TRBJ2-7; 9 nucleotides line up with TRBD1. The CDR3 runs to 18 residues. V shed 5 bases, J shed 0 bases, and the junction held 14 bases outside the gene matches. Germline V gives CDR1 LNHDA, CDR2 SQIVND (reference sequence). In DNA form, the CDR3 reads TGTGCCAGTAGTGCACAACCGGGACAGGGCATGAGCTCCTACGAGCAGTACTTC. Translated, it gives CASSAQPGQGMSSYEQYF.

The J gene is TRBJ1-5, the V gene TRBV9; D perhaps matches TRBD1 (6 bases). The CDR3 extends over 13 amino acids. The V and J ends lost 0 bases and 7 bases respectively, with 8 bases between them. Germline values: CDR1 SGDLS, CDR2 YYNGEE. In DNA form, the CDR3 reads TGTGCCAGCAGCGTAGGGGACAACCAGCCCCAGCATTTT. Encoded protein: CASSVGDNQPQHF.

J is TRBJ1-1 and V is TRBV5-4, with 11 nucleotides matching TRBD1. Germline lookup yields CDR1 SGHNT and CDR2 YYREEE (reference sequence). The V and J ends lost 2 bases and 11 bases, in that order; junction bases with no gene match: 11. The CDR3 is made up of 15 amino acids. This chain's CDR3 is CASSFGQGALFGAFF. CDR3 DNA: TGTGCCAGCAGCTTCGGACAGGGGGCGCTTTTTGGGGCTTTCTTT.